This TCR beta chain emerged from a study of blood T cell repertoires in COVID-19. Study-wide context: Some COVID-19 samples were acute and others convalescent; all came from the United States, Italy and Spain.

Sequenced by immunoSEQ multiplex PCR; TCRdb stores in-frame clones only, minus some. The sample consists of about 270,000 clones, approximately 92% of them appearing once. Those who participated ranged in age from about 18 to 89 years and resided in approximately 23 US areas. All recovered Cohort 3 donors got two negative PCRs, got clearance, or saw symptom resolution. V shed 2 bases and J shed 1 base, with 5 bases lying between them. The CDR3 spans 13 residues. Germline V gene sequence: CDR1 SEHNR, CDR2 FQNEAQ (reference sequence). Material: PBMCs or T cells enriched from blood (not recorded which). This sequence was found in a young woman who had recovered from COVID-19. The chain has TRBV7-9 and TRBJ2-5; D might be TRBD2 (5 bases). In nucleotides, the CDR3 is TGTGCCAGCAGCTTACGGGGCCAAGAGACCCAGTACTTC. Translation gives CASSLRGQETQYF.